This TCR beta chain was sequenced for a study of siplizumab effects on memory and regulatory T cells. The CDR3 has 12 residues. Per the germline V gene, CDR1 is SGHTA and CDR2 is FQGNSA. Trimming removed 4 bases at V and 4 bases at J, with 5 bases between. Sequencing used immunoSEQ multiplex PCR; TCRdb keeps in-frame clones, though not all of them. This table holds 62,000 or so clones, around 78% found once. Sequencing was performed on unstimulated naive, memory, effector memory and TEMRA subsets derived from a few donor pairs. Study-level findings and limits: Few alloreactive clones mapped to unstimulated subsets. The drug siplizumab significantly decreased the alloreactive sequences that could be traced to unstimulated CD4+ memory cells.

The sample holds a few counts of this clone. Its antigen remains unidentified. This TCR was sampled from a human donor in good health. The sequenced sample consisted of memory CD4+ T cells sorted from blood. The rearrangement joins TRBV7-2 to TRBJ1-5; no firm D call. The CDR3 region is CASSSQNQPQHF. The CDR3 DNA follows: TGTGCCAGCAGCTCGCAGAATCAGCCCCAGCATTTT.